This section outlines one TCR beta chain sequence together with its context. The data are from a study of T cell clones after liver transplantation. V was clipped by 2 bases and J by 0 bases; unmatched bases: 7. This CDR3 is 17 amino acids long. The germline gives CDR1 SGHRS, CDR2 YFSETQ. Assay: immunoSEQ multiplex PCR; the TCRdb copy retains only in-frame clones and omits some. Of tens of thousands of clones in the sample, over 60% were seen once. The chain is built from TRBV5-1 and TRBJ2-1, with TRBD1 matching 8 bases. This sequence originates from a human patient who received a liver transplant. Part of the T cells may come from the graft donor. The sample in question was CD4+ T cells from blood, obtained at the 22-month timepoint. CDR3 sequence reads: CASSFRGPSSSYNEQFF. DNA of the CDR3: TGCGCCAGCAGCTTCAGGGGGCCCTCGAGCTCCTACAATGAGCAGTTCTTC.